These 21 T cell receptor beta chains share one sample of origin, sequenced in a study of blood T cell repertoires in COVID-19. The data were produced by immunoSEQ multiplex PCR, yet TCRdb's version contains in-frame clones alone and is incomplete. The sample holds almost 400,000 clones, more than 75% seen once. Sequenced material: peripheral blood. All receptors come from a woman in her fifties or sixties with COVID-19, enrolled during active disease.

The chain links TRBV7-9 to TRBJ1-6, with D possibly being TRBD1 (5 bases). V was cut by 8 bases and J by 7 bases, with 15 bases left in between. Germline V gene data show CDR1 as SEHNR and CDR2 as FQNEAQ (reference sequence). There are 14 residues in the CDR3. The CDR3, as DNA: TGTGCCAGCCATGGAGGGGTTAACAATTCACCCCTCCACTTT. Its translation is CASHGGVNNSPLHF.

On this clone itself: Other DNA sequences from this sample encode an identical CDR3 as well. The chain employs TRBV3-1 (or the pseudogene TRBV3-2) and TRBJ1-1, with no clear D. The CDR3 has 14 amino acids. Germline loops: CDR1 LGHDT, CDR2 YNNKEL (reference sequence). Trimming removed 1 base at V and 2 bases at J, with 8 bases between. CDR3 amino acids: CASSQGQVNTEAFF. In DNA form, the CDR3 reads TGTGCCAGCAGCCAAGGCCAGGTTAACACTGAAGCTTTCTTT.

This clone has only a few counts. The V and J genes are TRBV7-9 and TRBJ1-2; 11 bases match TRBD1. CDR1 SEHNR and CDR2 FQNEAQ come from the germline V gene (reference sequence). Trimming took 1 base from V and 4 from J; bases not matched to a gene: 11. The CDR3 sequence is 18 residues long. The CDR3 DNA sequence: TGTGCCAGCAGCTTAGTCGTGGTAACCGGGACAGGGGGCTATGGCTACACCTTC. Protein: CASSLVVVTGTGGYGYTF.

The chain is built from TRBV19 and TRBJ1-2, with 8 positions matching TRBD1. The germline CDR1 and CDR2 sequences are LNHDA and SQIVND (reference sequence). V lost 9 bases and J lost 2; bases outside the gene matches: 5. The CDR3 spans 13 residues. DNA of the CDR3: TGTGCCAGCCGACAGGGGCACAACTATGGCTACACCTTC. Encoded protein: CASRQGHNYGYTF. Full variable domain (remainder filled in from reference TRBV19 and TRBJ1-2): DGGITQSPKYLFRKEGQNVTLSCEQNLNHDAMYWYRQDPGQGLRLIYYSQIVNDFQKGDIAEGYSVSREKKESFPLTVTSAQKNPTAFYLCASRQGHNYGYTFGSGTRLTVV.

This clone came up once. V is TRBV14 and J is TRBJ1-2; D is possibly TRBD1 (6 bases). The CDR3 consists of 15 residues. In germline, CDR1 is SGHDN, CDR2 FVKESK. V gave up 8 bases and J gave up 6 bases, with 22 bases separating them. The CDR3, as DNA: TGTGCCAGCTCCATTCTCGTCGGAGGGGGGGATGGCTACACCTTC. This codes for CASSILVGGGDGYTF.

The CDR3 here is CASSLGPGQDPYEQYF. The CDR3 DNA reads as TGTGCCAGCAGTTTAGGCCCCGGACAGGATCCCTACGAGCAGTACTTC. V is TRBV27 and J is TRBJ2-7, with 7 bases identical to TRBD1. V was pared by 2 bases and J by 2 bases, with 9 bases of the junction left unmatched. CDR1 MNHEY and CDR2 SMNVEV come from the germline V gene (reference sequence). The CDR3 runs 16 residues.

The V call is TRBV27, the J call TRBJ1-2; D gene ambiguous. CDR3 length: 15 residues. Between the trimmed V and J ends, which lost 5 bases and 0 bases, there was a span of 13 bases. CDR1 and CDR2 (germline): MNHEY, SMNVEV (reference sequence). The CDR3 sequence is CASSPYTKANYGYTF. The CDR3 DNA is TGTGCCAGCAGTCCGTACACAAAAGCTAACTATGGCTACACCTTC.

The chain joins TRBV7-9 to TRBJ2-7; 8 positions match TRBD1. The V gene end was trimmed by 5 bases and the J gene end by 6 bases; junction bases not matched to a gene: 12. CDR1 is SEHNR, CDR2 FQNEAQ, per germline (reference sequence). This CDR3 comprises 15 residues. This CDR3 reads CASSHSAGTGGEQYF. In DNA form, the CDR3 reads TGTGCCAGCAGCCACAGTGCCGGGACAGGTGGCGAGCAGTACTTC.

This clone was detected only once. This sequence joins TRBV15 and TRBJ2-3; TRBD2 agrees at 8 bases. V lost 1 base to trimming and J lost 1 base; unmatched junction nucleotides: 10. Germline CDR1 is LNHNV and CDR2 is YYDKDF (reference sequence). The CDR3 covers 18 residues. CDR3 loop: CATSRGRGGDHRTDTQYF. The CDR3 region has the DNA TGTGCCACCAGCAGAGGCCGGGGGGGTGACCATCGCACAGATACGCAGTATTTT.

The chain joins TRBV19 to TRBJ2-7; 10 nucleotides agree with TRBD1. The CDR3 totals 17 residues. With V trimmed by 3 bases and J by 2 bases, 10 bases remained unmatched. Germline V gene sequence: CDR1 LNHDA, CDR2 SQIVND (reference sequence). This chain's CDR3 is CASSMRAVGTGAYEQYF. In DNA form, the CDR3 reads TGTGCCAGTAGTATGAGAGCAGTGGGGACAGGGGCCTACGAGCAGTACTTC.

V is TRBV5-1 and J is TRBJ1-5, with a weak D call TRBD1 (5 bases). This CDR3 region has 16 residues. Germline V lookup: CDR1 SGHRS, CDR2 YFSETQ. Trimming cost V 0 bases and J 3 bases, with 13 bases left between them. The CDR3 sequence: CASSLGVGQNNQPQHF. The CDR3 coding sequence is TGCGCCAGCAGCTTGGGCGTGGGGCAGAACAATCAGCCCCAGCATTTT.

CDR3 sequence reads: CASSETGDSNQPQHF. The CDR3 nucleotides read TGTGCCAGCAGCGAGACAGGGGATAGCAATCAGCCCCAGCATTTT. The genes are TRBV9 and TRBJ1-5, with 8 bases that match TRBD1. The CDR3 is made up of 15 amino acids. Germline V CDR1 and CDR2: SGDLS, YYNGEE. The V segment lost 3 bases and the J segment 0 bases; nucleotides outside the gene matches: 2.

The CDR3 reads CATKGQGATEAFF. The CDR3 DNA is TGTGCCACCAAGGGACAGGGGGCGACTGAAGCTTTCTTT. The chain recombines TRBV12-3 or TRBV12-4 with TRBJ1-1; TRBD1 matches 12 bases. The CDR3 totals 13 residues. The ends lost 10 bases at V and 5 bases at J; junction bases unmatched: 5.

The V gene is TRBV19, the J gene TRBJ1-1, with 7 bases that match TRBD1. Germline CDR1 and CDR2: LNHDA and SQIVND (reference sequence). The CDR3 sequence is 15 residues long. Unmatched junction bases numbered 17, after V lost 5 bases and J lost 11 bases. The DNA of the CDR3 is TGTGCCAGTAGTCCTCTCGCCTGGACAGGCCGGTACGCTTTCTTT. Protein sequence: CASSPLAWTGRYAFF.

The chain has TRBV9 and TRBJ2-3; D is perhaps TRBD2 (5 bases). The CDR3 spans 13 residues. Germline V gives CDR1 SGDLS, CDR2 YYNGEE. The V end was cut by 0 bases, the J end by 7 bases, with 9 bases between. CDR3 amino acids: CASSVEDSHTQYF. The CDR3 region has the DNA TGTGCCAGCAGCGTAGAGGACTCCCATACGCAGTATTTT.

This clone appeared a few times. The chain uses TRBV5-4 and TRBJ2-7; 9 bases agree with TRBD1. Germline CDR1 and CDR2: SGHNT and YYREEE (reference sequence). The ends lost 0 bases at V and 4 bases at J; junction bases unmatched: 5. The CDR3 covers 15 residues. CDR3 protein: CASSLDRTGAYEQYF. DNA for the CDR3: TGTGCCAGCAGCTTGGACCGGACAGGGGCTTACGAGCAGTACTTC.

This clone was detected a few times. At the DNA level, this CDR3 is encoded by other sequences in the same sample as well. V and J are TRBV5-1 and TRBJ1-2; D is perhaps TRBD1 (6 bases). V was clipped by 0 bases and J by 4 bases, with 10 bases between them. The CDR3 extends over 14 amino acids. The germline CDR1 and CDR2 sequences are SGHRS and YFSETQ. This chain's CDR3 is CASSLGQGIYGYTF. CDR3 in DNA: TGCGCCAGCAGCTTGGGGCAGGGGATCTATGGCTACACCTTC.

The chain uses TRBV15 and TRBJ2-2, with 9 positions matching TRBD1. The CDR3 is made up of 17 amino acids. Germline loops: CDR1 LNHNV, CDR2 YYDKDF (reference sequence). The J segment lost 0 bases and the V segment lost 4 bases, leaving 6 bases of the junction unmatched. The CDR3 bases are TGTGCCACCAGCATGCCGGGACAGGGACCGAACACCGGGGAGCTGTTTTTT. Encoded protein: CATSMPGQGPNTGELFF.

The genes are TRBV24-1 and TRBJ1-5; 8 bases agree with TRBD1. Germline loops: CDR1 KGHDR, CDR2 SFDVKD. The CDR3 runs 13 residues. Trimming cost V 9 bases and J 7 bases; bases outside gene matches: 7. CDR3 DNA: TGTGCCACCTCTCGACAGGGGTGGCAGCCCCAGCATTTT. As protein: CATSRQGWQPQHF.

The genes are TRBV7-2 and TRBJ2-5; TRBD2 matches at 13 bases. This CDR3 spans 15 amino acids. V lost 5 bases to trimming and J lost 5 bases; unmatched junction nucleotides: 5. CDR1 is SGHTA and CDR2 is FQGNSA in the germline V gene. Here the CDR3 DNA reads TGTGCCAGCAGCCGGGGACTAGCGGGGTTTGAGACCCAGTACTTC. Translation gives CASSRGLAGFETQYF.

The chain is built from TRBV5-3 and TRBJ1-5, with 8 bases matching TRBD1. TRBV5-3 is labeled an ORF, and its function is uncertain. This CDR3 region has 17 residues. V gave up 8 bases and J gave up 1 base; unmatched junction bases: 14. The CDR3 coding sequence is TGTGCCAGGGAAGGCCAGGGGGCAAGTAGCAGCAATCAGCCCCAGCATTTT. Protein: CAREGQGASSSNQPQHF.